The rows below give T cell receptor beta chains drawn from one sample of a study of pediatric ulcerative colitis. TCRdb's copy holds only in-frame clones and misses some; the assay was immunoSEQ multiplex PCR. The sample has fewer than 20,000 clones; approximately 73% are singletons. The sample consisted of gut tissue. Receptor source: a boy younger than 18 with moderate ulcerative colitis. Both conserved end residues are part of each CDR3. Fields, in order: CDR3 length, J gene, V gene, D gene, CDR3 protein, CDR3 DNA. A D gene is named only where the DNA matches it firmly.

>15|TRBJ2-1|TRBV6-4|TRBD2
CASSERTSGNGEQFF
TGTGCCAGCAGTGAGAGGACTAGCGGGAACGGTGAGCAGTTCTTC
>18|TRBJ1-6|TRBV21-1|.
CASSKIALGSSYNSPLHF
TGTGCCAGCAGCAAAATTGCCCTGGGGAGCTCCTATAATTCACCCCTCCACTTT
>12|TRBJ1-2|TRBV27|.
CASSLAVYGYTF
TGTGCCAGCAGTTTGGCAGTCTATGGCTACACCTTC
>13|TRBJ1-1|TRBV27|.
CASSLGLTTEAFF
TGTGCCAGCAGCCTCGGCCTAACCACTGAAGCTTTCTTT
>18|TRBJ2-3|TRBV21-1|.
CASSKEGEVAGLIDTQYF
TGTGCCAGCAGCAAAGAAGGGGAAGTAGCGGGACTAATAGATACGCAGTATTTT
>16|TRBJ1-2|TRBV2|TRBD1
CASSNSRTGKRDGYTF
TGTGCCAGCAGTAACTCACGGACAGGGAAAAGGGATGGCTACACCTTC
>10|TRBJ2-3|TRBV20-1|.
CSARSYTQYF
TGCAGTGCTAGGAGCTATACGCAGTATTTT
>19|TRBJ1-1|TRBV10-1|.
CASSESPGARGRTNTEAFF
TGCGCCAGCAGTGAGTCCCCGGGGGCGCGCGGTCGAACGAACACTGAAGCTTTCTTT
>16|TRBJ2-3|TRBV30|.
CAWSFLQATSTDTQYF
TGTGCCTGGAGCTTCCTACAAGCTACTAGCACAGATACGCAGTATTTT
>16|TRBJ2-3|TRBV7-9|TRBD1
CASSSQDRGRVDTQYF
TGTGCCAGCAGCTCCCAAGACAGGGGGCGCGTAGATACGCAGTATTTT
>15|TRBJ2-2|TRBV5-4|.
CASSAAGRDTGELFF
TGTGCCAGCAGCGCAGCGGGCAGGGACACCGGGGAGCTGTTTTTT
>16|TRBJ1-6|TRBV18|.
CASSPRGTHGNSPLHF
TGTGCCAGCTCACCACGGGGGACCCATGGTAATTCACCCCTCCACTTT
>15|TRBJ1-2|TRBV4-2|.
CASSQGNRDLGGYTF
TGTGCCAGCAGCCAGGGTAACAGGGATTTAGGTGGCTACACCTTC